This TCR beta chain was found in a study of blood T cell repertoires in COVID-19. Background on the study: The study drew acute and convalescent COVID-19 samples from the United States, Italy and Spain.

This CDR3 is built from 11 residues. Per germline, CDR1 GTSNPN and CDR2 SVGIG (reference sequence). With V trimmed by 3 bases and J by 7 bases, 0 bases remained unmatched. On this clone: The same CDR3 is also encoded by other DNA sequences in this sample.

This table comes from immunoSEQ multiplex PCR, and its TCRdb copy is limited to in-frame clones, with some not included. The repertoire has roughly 250,000 clones, approximately 91% of them found once; the top ten carry approximately 2.5%. Ages ranged from about 18 to 89 years, with residence in 24 US areas. The sequencing input was PBMCs or T cells enriched from blood (not recorded which). This TCR was sampled from a middle-aged woman with acute COVID-19. V is TRBV30 and J is TRBJ1-2; 9 bases map to TRBD1. The CDR3 reads CAWRTGGGYTF. The CDR3, as DNA: TGTGCCTGGAGGACAGGGGGTGGCTACACCTTC.